Listed below are T cell receptor beta chains from one sample, sequenced in a study of early T cells in non-severe SARS-CoV-2 infection. TCRdb reprocessed the 5' RACE reads with MiXCR, giving one entry per CDR3 protein. The table has 90,000 to 120,000 distinct CDR3 sequences, around 10% seen once. Sequenced input: whole blood. These receptors came from an adult who was a healthcare worker with PCR-confirmed SARS-CoV-2 infection or an uninfected control (not recorded which). Each CDR3 is given with its conserved first and last residue. The D gene is left open where the match is weak. Where a row states a size, it is once, few, many or the class of an expanded clone; other rows omit it.

J gene: TRBJ1-5
clone size: few
CDR3 length: 13
D gene: NA
V gene: TRBV28
CDR3 protein: CASTKKRNQPQHF
CDR3 DNA: TGTGCCAGCACCAAAAAGAGGAATCAGCCCCAGCATTTT

J gene: TRBJ1-2
clone size: NA
CDR3 length: 13
D gene: NA
V gene: TRBV5-1
CDR3 protein: CASRGSGTRGYTF
CDR3 DNA: TGCGCCAGCAGAGGATCAGGCACCCGTGGCTACACCTTC

J gene: TRBJ2-1
clone size: many
CDR3 length: 15
D gene: TRBD2
V gene: TRBV5-1
CDR3 protein: CASSASGGAHNEQFF
CDR3 DNA: TGCGCCAGCAGCGCAAGCGGGGGGGCCCACAATGAGCAGTTCTTC

J gene: TRBJ2-1
clone size: many
CDR3 length: 16
D gene: TRBD2
V gene: TRBV6-6
CDR3 protein: CASSYFDAGGPSEQFF
CDR3 DNA: TGTGCCAGCAGTTACTTCGACGCGGGAGGGCCGAGTGAGCAGTTCTTC

J gene: TRBJ1-2
clone size: NA
CDR3 length: 15
D gene: TRBD1
V gene: TRBV29-1
CDR3 protein: CSVSPLGGQGGGYTF
CDR3 DNA: TGCAGCGTCTCTCCCTTAGGAGGACAGGGGGGTGGCTACACCTTC

J gene: TRBJ2-7
clone size: many
CDR3 length: 13
D gene: NA
V gene: TRBV5-1
CDR3 protein: CASSLGVTGEQYF
CDR3 DNA: TGCGCCAGCAGCTTGGGGGTGACGGGCGAGCAGTACTTC

J gene: TRBJ1-2
clone size: few
CDR3 length: 15
D gene: TRBD1
V gene: TRBV7-3
CDR3 protein: CASREGQGANYGYTF
CDR3 DNA: TGTGCCAGCAGAGAGGGACAGGGAGCTAACTATGGCTACACCTTC

J gene: TRBJ1-1
clone size: few
CDR3 length: 14
D gene: NA
V gene: TRBV20-1
CDR3 protein: CSAPRGSLTAEAFF
CDR3 DNA: TGCAGTGCCCCCAGGGGTTCCCTAACGGCTGAAGCTTTCTTT

J gene: TRBJ2-1
clone size: NA
CDR3 length: 16
D gene: NA
V gene: TRBV24-1
CDR3 protein: CATAPGSRGAYNEQFF
CDR3 DNA: TGTGCCACCGCCCCAGGAAGCAGGGGCGCCTACAATGAGCAGTTCTTC

J gene: TRBJ2-3
clone size: few
CDR3 length: 17
D gene: TRBD2
V gene: TRBV7-8
CDR3 protein: CASSLLASGGVTDTQYF
CDR3 DNA: TGTGCCAGCAGCTTACTGGCTAGCGGGGGAGTGACAGATACGCAGTATTTT

J gene: TRBJ2-5
clone size: NA
CDR3 length: 20
D gene: TRBD2
V gene: TRBV9
CDR3 protein: CASSPRTSGRAIVFKETQYF
CDR3 DNA: TGTGCCAGCAGCCCAAGGACTAGCGGGAGGGCCATTGTGTTTAAAGAGACCCAGTACTTC

J gene: TRBJ2-7
clone size: many
CDR3 length: 12
D gene: NA
V gene: TRBV30
CDR3 protein: CAWARISYEQYF
CDR3 DNA: TGTGCCTGGGCGAGGATCTCCTACGAGCAGTACTTC

J gene: TRBJ2-7
clone size: many
CDR3 length: 13
D gene: TRBD1
V gene: TRBV11-2
CDR3 protein: CASSLGQTYEQYF
CDR3 DNA: TGTGCCAGCAGCCTGGGACAGACCTACGAGCAGTACTTC

J gene: TRBJ2-1
clone size: NA
CDR3 length: 15
D gene: NA
V gene: TRBV12-3/TRBV12-4
CDR3 protein: CASSLAVPVEDEQFF
CDR3 DNA: TGTGCCAGCAGTTTAGCGGTTCCAGTTGAGGATGAGCAGTTCTTC

J gene: TRBJ2-1
clone size: many
CDR3 length: 16
D gene: TRBD1
V gene: TRBV24-1
CDR3 protein: CATSDPGQGQDNEQFF
CDR3 DNA: TGTGCCACCAGTGACCCCGGACAGGGCCAGGACAATGAGCAGTTCTTC

J gene: TRBJ2-5
clone size: NA
CDR3 length: 17
D gene: NA
V gene: TRBV4-1
CDR3 protein: CASSEAPSSHLQETQYF
CDR3 DNA: TGCGCCAGCAGCGAAGCCCCCTCCAGCCATCTACAAGAGACCCAGTACTTC

J gene: TRBJ1-5
clone size: few
CDR3 length: 12
D gene: NA
V gene: TRBV20-1
CDR3 protein: CSASTSNQPQHF
CDR3 DNA: TGCAGTGCCTCGACAAGCAATCAGCCCCAGCATTTT

J gene: TRBJ2-3
clone size: NA
CDR3 length: 16
D gene: NA
V gene: TRBV7-9
CDR3 protein: CASRTGGLPATDTQYF
CDR3 DNA: TGTGCCAGCAGAACGGGCGGGCTCCCCGCCACAGATACGCAGTATTTT

J gene: TRBJ1-1
clone size: NA
CDR3 length: 13
D gene: NA
V gene: TRBV20-1
CDR3 protein: CSASRDRDTEAFF
CDR3 DNA: TGCAGTGCTAGCCGGGACCGTGACACTGAAGCTTTCTTT

J gene: TRBJ1-5
clone size: NA
CDR3 length: 15
D gene: NA
V gene: TRBV20-1
CDR3 protein: CSARGNYPVNQPQHF
CDR3 DNA: TGCAGTGCTAGAGGAAATTACCCGGTCAATCAGCCCCAGCATTTT

J gene: TRBJ1-6
clone size: many
CDR3 length: 14
D gene: NA
V gene: TRBV12-3/TRBV12-4
CDR3 protein: CASSSHPRNSPLHF
CDR3 DNA: TGTGCCAGCAGTTCGCATCCCCGGAATTCACCCCTCCACTTT

J gene: TRBJ1-3
clone size: NA
CDR3 length: 15
D gene: NA
V gene: TRBV6-6
CDR3 protein: CASSYVWDVGNTIYF
CDR3 DNA: TGTGCCAGCAGTTACGTCTGGGACGTTGGAAACACCATATATTTT

J gene: TRBJ1-2
clone size: once
CDR3 length: 14
D gene: TRBD1
V gene: TRBV19
CDR3 protein: CASDSTGAPYGYTF
CDR3 DNA: TGCGCCAGCGATTCGACAGGGGCCCCCTATGGCTACACCTTC

J gene: TRBJ1-5
clone size: few
CDR3 length: 14
D gene: NA
V gene: TRBV27
CDR3 protein: CASTPSSGVQPQHF
CDR3 DNA: TGTGCCAGCACTCCCAGTAGCGGGGTTCAGCCCCAGCATTTT

J gene: TRBJ2-1
clone size: NA
CDR3 length: 12
D gene: TRBD2
V gene: TRBV12-3/TRBV12-4
CDR3 protein: CASSLRLAQQFF
CDR3 DNA: TGTGCCAGCAGTTTACGACTAGCGCAGCAGTTCTTC

J gene: TRBJ2-7
clone size: NA
CDR3 length: 15
D gene: TRBD1
V gene: TRBV28
CDR3 protein: CASSPGDRADYEQYF
CDR3 DNA: TGTGCCAGCAGTCCCGGGGACAGGGCAGACTACGAGCAGTACTTC

J gene: TRBJ2-7
clone size: NA
CDR3 length: 14
D gene: NA
V gene: TRBV20-1
CDR3 protein: CSASGTASSNEQYF
CDR3 DNA: TGCAGTGCTTCCGGGACTGCATCCTCAAACGAGCAGTACTTC

J gene: TRBJ2-1
clone size: NA
CDR3 length: 13
D gene: NA
V gene: TRBV29-1
CDR3 protein: CSVGATPPNEQFF
CDR3 DNA: TGCAGCGTGGGTGCGACTCCGCCTAATGAGCAGTTCTTC

J gene: TRBJ2-3
clone size: NA
CDR3 length: 15
D gene: NA
V gene: TRBV10-3
CDR3 protein: CAISESLARADTQYF
CDR3 DNA: TGTGCCATCAGTGAGTCCCTAGCGAGGGCAGATACGCAGTATTTT

J gene: TRBJ2-7
clone size: few
CDR3 length: 15
D gene: TRBD1
V gene: TRBV6-5
CDR3 protein: CASSPYRGAGYEQYF
CDR3 DNA: TGTGCCAGCAGTCCATACAGGGGAGCTGGGTACGAGCAGTACTTC

J gene: TRBJ1-2
clone size: many
CDR3 length: 16
D gene: TRBD1
V gene: TRBV7-3
CDR3 protein: CASSLKPGGANYGYTF
CDR3 DNA: TGTGCCAGCAGTCTAAAACCAGGGGGTGCTAACTATGGCTACACCTTC

J gene: TRBJ2-1
clone size: many
CDR3 length: 13
D gene: NA
V gene: TRBV12-5
CDR3 protein: CASGLDRDYEQFF
CDR3 DNA: TGTGCTAGTGGTTTGGACAGGGACTATGAGCAGTTCTTC

J gene: TRBJ2-5
clone size: many
CDR3 length: 13
D gene: NA
V gene: TRBV20-1
CDR3 protein: CSARDRSRETQYF
CDR3 DNA: TGCAGTGCTAGAGATAGGAGCCGGGAGACCCAGTACTTC

J gene: TRBJ2-5
clone size: NA
CDR3 length: 16
D gene: NA
V gene: TRBV5-1
CDR3 protein: CASSLGDAPFGETQYF
CDR3 DNA: TGCGCCAGCAGCTTGGGGGACGCGCCGTTTGGAGAGACCCAGTACTTC

J gene: TRBJ2-1
clone size: NA
CDR3 length: 14
D gene: NA
V gene: TRBV11-2
CDR3 protein: CASSLYSKDNEQFF
CDR3 DNA: TGTGCCAGCAGCTTGTACAGTAAGGACAATGAGCAGTTCTTC

J gene: TRBJ1-2
clone size: many
CDR3 length: 13
D gene: NA
V gene: TRBV6-5
CDR3 protein: CASREDANYGYTF
CDR3 DNA: TGTGCCAGCAGAGAGGATGCTAACTATGGCTACACCTTC

J gene: TRBJ1-2
clone size: few
CDR3 length: 14
D gene: NA
V gene: TRBV19
CDR3 protein: CASSIDRPVYGYTF
CDR3 DNA: TGTGCCAGTAGTATTGACAGGCCGGTCTATGGCTACACCTTC

J gene: TRBJ1-4
clone size: NA
CDR3 length: 14
D gene: NA
V gene: TRBV5-5
CDR3 protein: CASSLEPYGEKLFF
CDR3 DNA: TGTGCCAGCAGCTTGGAGCCCTACGGTGAAAAACTGTTTTTT

J gene: TRBJ1-5
clone size: NA
CDR3 length: 17
D gene: NA
V gene: TRBV12-2
CDR3 protein: CASRLVSGGRGNQPQHF
CDR3 DNA: TGTGCAAGTCGCTTAGTTTCGGGAGGACGGGGCAATCAGCCCCAGCATTTT

J gene: TRBJ2-7
clone size: few
CDR3 length: 16
D gene: TRBD2
V gene: TRBV19
CDR3 protein: CASSRARTSGTYEQYF
CDR3 DNA: TGTGCCAGTAGTAGGGCCAGGACTAGCGGCACCTACGAGCAGTACTTC